This record concerns one T cell receptor (beta chain) sequence. The entry originates in a study of blood T cell repertoires in COVID-19. The assay was immunoSEQ multiplex PCR, and TCRdb's table has in-frame clones only and misses some. Counted here are tens of thousands of clones, around 90% occurring once; the ten biggest clones make up roughly 6.8%. The source is a woman of 80 years or more with active COVID-19. The sequenced sample consisted of peripheral blood.

This CDR3 is CASSYDREYSNQPQHF. The CDR3 coding sequence is TGTGCCAGCAGTTACGACAGGGAATATAGCAATCAGCCCCAGCATTTT. J is TRBJ1-5 and V is TRBV6-2 or TRBV6-3, with 7 bases lining up with TRBD1. The CDR3 is 16 residues long. V shed 2 bases, J shed 0 bases, and the junction held 4 bases outside the gene matches. Germline CDR1 MNHEY, CDR2 SVGEGT.